Listed below are T cell receptor beta chains from one sample, sequenced in a study of T cell responses to AZD1222 COVID-19 vaccine. The data were produced by immunoSEQ multiplex PCR, yet TCRdb's version contains in-frame clones alone and is incomplete. The sample has 120,000 or so clones, more than 85% seen once. The sample in question was peripheral blood, obtained 28 days after the second AZD1222 dose. These receptors were collected from an adult who received the AZD1222 COVID-19 vaccine. The CDR3 runs from the conserved cysteine through the conserved F or W. The D gene is left open where the match is weak. Only some rows state a clone size, as once, few, many or a class for expanded clones.

CDR3nt	CDR3aa	d_gene	v_gene	j_gene	abundance
TGTGCCAGCAGCTTAGATCCAGGGCGCTCTGGAAACACCATATATTTT	CASSLDPGRSGNTIYF	.	TRBV11-2	TRBJ1-3	.
TGTGCCAGCAGCTTGTCGGACGGGCTTGAAGCTTTCTTT	CASSLSDGLEAFF	.	TRBV5-4	TRBJ1-1	.
TGTGCCAGCAGTCACACAGGGAGTAAGTCCCACGAGCAGTACTTC	CASSHTGSKSHEQYF	.	TRBV27	TRBJ2-7	.
TGCAGTGCTAGAGAGGCTAGGAAGCAGTTCTTC	CSAREARKQFF	.	TRBV20-1	TRBJ2-1	.
TGTGCCAGCTCACCAGGATCCAGCTATGGCTACACCTTC	CASSPGSSYGYTF	.	TRBV18	TRBJ1-2	.
TGTGCCAGCTCACGATCAACCGGGACATCTTTTGAAAAACTGTTTTTT	CASSRSTGTSFEKLFF	.	TRBV18	TRBJ1-4	.
TGTGCCAGTAGTTTCCGGGACAGAAACGGCTACACCTTC	CASSFRDRNGYTF	TRBD1	TRBV19	TRBJ1-2	.
TGCGCCAGCAGCCAAGATTGGTCGGGAGTCGAGAATGAGCAGTTCTTC	CASSQDWSGVENEQFF	.	TRBV4-3	TRBJ2-1	.
TGTGCCAGCATCACTAGGGGCCAGGGGGCTATATACGAGCAGTACTTC	CASITRGQGAIYEQYF	TRBD1	TRBV6-6	TRBJ2-7	.
TGTGCCAGCGGAGTGTATGCGGGACCACACAATGAGCAGTTCTTC	CASGVYAGPHNEQFF	.	TRBV3-1/TRBV3-2	TRBJ2-1	.
TGTGCCAGCAGTCGGACAGGGTCGAACACTGAAGCTTTCTTT	CASSRTGSNTEAFF	TRBD1	TRBV5-4	TRBJ1-1	.
TGTGCCAGCAGCCGGACAGTTGCTAGCAATCAGCCCCAGCATTTT	CASSRTVASNQPQHF	.	TRBV28	TRBJ1-5	.
TGTGCCAGCAGACCCGGGACAGGTACAGATACGCAGTATTTT	CASRPGTGTDTQYF	TRBD1	TRBV2	TRBJ2-3	once
TGTGCCAGCAGCTTAGTAGGGGGCCAGAATCAGCCCCAGCATTTT	CASSLVGGQNQPQHF	TRBD1	TRBV7-2	TRBJ1-5	.